This record covers a single T cell receptor (beta chain). The data originate from a study of T cell changes during pregnancy in multiple sclerosis. The table came from immunoSEQ multiplex PCR; TCRdb's copy has only in-frame clones and leaves some out. The repertoire consists of approximately 37,000 clones, with 85% to 90% occurring once and the leading ten covering roughly 1.1%. V was clipped by 0 bases and J by 7 bases, with 17 bases between them. CDR1 is LGHNA, CDR2 YNFKEQ, per germline. The CDR3 sequence is 16 residues long. The chain recombines TRBV4-2 with TRBJ2-3; TRBD2 is a possible D gene (5 bases). The sequences come from CD4+ T cells from peripheral blood mononuclear cells, collected in the first trimester of pregnancy. This receptor was taken from a female donor with multiple sclerosis, enrolled in a pregnancy study. CDR3 bases: TGTGCCAGCAGCCAAGAGGTGATAGCGCCCTTTTATACGCAGTATTTT. This encodes CASSQEVIAPFYTQYF.